The rows below give T cell receptor beta chains drawn from one sample of a study of cytotoxic CD8 clonotypes in ibrutinib-treated CLL. TCRdb's table, derived via immunoSEQ multiplex PCR, lists solely in-frame clones and lacks some. This repertoire shows about 200,000 clones, just over 70% found once; its top ten account for 5.9%. Source: PBMCs, taken after 12 months of ibrutinib treatment. The source of these receptors is a human donor with chronic lymphocytic leukemia. Both conserved end residues are trimmed from each CDR3. The D gene is left open where the match is weak.

>NA|TRBV10-1|TRBJ2-5
ASSEWQGGQETQY
>NA|TRBV9|TRBJ2-7
ASSVEPWGEQY
>TRBD2|TRBV27|TRBJ2-7
ASSSLGGWGEQY
>NA|TRBV7-8|TRBJ1-4
ASSLGQPTTNEKLF
>NA|TRBV4-3|TRBJ1-4
ASSQGLGTNEKLF
>NA|TRBV6-5|TRBJ1-1
ASRNIQGNTEAF
>TRBD1|TRBV19|TRBJ1-1
ASIGDRAWMNTEAF
>NA|TRBV9|TRBJ1-1
ASSVDISGTNTEAF
>TRBD1|TRBV9|TRBJ1-5
ASSVGTGALGPQH
>TRBD1|TRBV20-1|TRBJ2-7
SKDRGLVGY
>NA|TRBV5-1|TRBJ1-2
ASSPRDSGYT
>NA|TRBV10-2|TRBJ1-2
ASSAGGNYGYT